These 23 T cell receptor beta chains were all obtained from the same sample, sequenced in a study of blood T cells in healthy people across ages. For the second PCR, which ran for about 6 to 11 cycles, a sample-barcoded 5' primer and a J-beta primer mix were used. One entry per CDR3 protein, called by TCRdb with MiXCR from the 5' RACE reads. This table has more than 900,000 distinct CDR3 sequences, 25% to 35% appearing once. The sample also formed part of further work on T cells of mothers and their children.

The source material was blood. Source of these receptors: a woman in her thirties or forties in good health.

This clonotype was picked up many times. The V call is TRBV7-2, the J call TRBJ1-2; the D is unclear. Germline CDR1 is SGHTA and CDR2 is FQGNSA. CDR3 size: 14 residues. Trimming left V 1 base short and J 7 bases short, with 13 bases between. The CDR3 region has the DNA TGTGCCAGCAGCTTAGGAGTGCAATCTGGTGGCTACACCTTC. This sequence encodes CASSLGVQSGGYTF. The full variable domain, with the rest looked up from reference TRBV7-2 and TRBJ1-2, is GAGVSQSPSNKVTEKGKDVELRCDPISGHTALYWYRQSLGQGLEFLIYFQGNSAPDKSGLPSDRFSAERTGGSVSTLTIQRTQQEDSAVYLCASSLGVQSGGYTFGSGTRLTVV.

Remarks on this clonotype: A read error may account for a junction end that differs from germline. This rearrangement joins TRBV3-1 to TRBJ1-1; D may be TRBD1 (6 bases). There are 11 residues in the CDR3. The germline gives CDR1 LGHDT, CDR2 YNNKEL (reference sequence). The CDR3 DNA sequence: TGTGTCAGCAGCGGGACACGGCCCGCTTTCTTT. Protein product: CVSSGTRPAFF.

Turning to this clonotype: The junction does not match germline at one end; this may be a read error. This chain connects TRBV27 to TRBJ2-3; 7 bases agree with TRBD2. From germline, CDR1 is MNHEY and CDR2 SMNVEV (reference sequence). The CDR3 is made up of 14 amino acids. The chain's CDR3 is CASSQSGRRDTQYF. The CDR3, as DNA: TGTGCCAGCAGTCAATCCGGGAGGCGAGATACACAGTATTTT.

The chain recombines TRBV2 with TRBJ2-3; TRBD2 aligns across 8 bases. V trimming: 8 bases; J trimming: 6 bases; junction bases outside the gene matches: 10. CDR3 size: 14 residues. The germline CDR1 and CDR2 sequences are SNHLY and FYNNEI. Written as DNA, the CDR3 is TGTGCCAGCTTTTTCGGGACTAGTTCCGATACGCAGTATTTT. It is translated as CASFFGTSSDTQYF. Full variable domain (outside the CDR3, taken from reference TRBV2 and TRBJ2-3): EPEVTQTPSHQVTQMGQEVILRCVPISNHLYFYWYRQILGQKVEFLVSFYNNEISEKSEIFDDQFSVERPDGSNFTLKIRSTKLEDSAMYFCASFFGTSSDTQYFGPGTRLTVL.

In this sample, this clonotype turned up a few times. The CDR3 sequence is CASSGQQGYMGYGYTF. DNA of the CDR3: TGTGCCAGCAGTGGACAACAGGGGTATATGGGCTATGGCTACACCTTC. This chain uses TRBV25-1 with TRBJ1-2; 7 nucleotides match TRBD1. V was pared by 4 bases and J by 4 bases, with 12 bases of the junction left unmatched. The CDR3 is made up of 16 amino acids. Germline V CDR1 and CDR2: MGHDK, SYGVNS.

This clonotype was seen ten or more times. The chain couples TRBV12-3 or TRBV12-4 to TRBJ2-5; 10 bases are shared with TRBD1. The CDR3 sequence is 17 residues long. J gave up 5 bases and V 6 bases, and 15 bases lay outside the gene matches. The CDR3 region is CASRSTLGQGDYETQYF. CDR3 nucleotides: TGTGCCAGCAGGTCAACGCTCGGACAGGGGGATTATGAGACCCAGTACTTC.

J is TRBJ1-6 and V is TRBV5-1; 8 nucleotides match TRBD1. CDR3 length: 16 amino acids. Germline CDR1 SGHRS, CDR2 YFSETQ. Trimming removed 7 bases from V and 0 bases from J; junction bases left unmatched: 6. The CDR3 reads CASGSTGGSYNSPLHF. For the CDR3, the DNA is TGCGCCAGCGGCTCAACAGGGGGCTCCTATAATTCACCCCTCCACTTT.

The CDR3 sequence is CASSWGRGRNTEAFF. The CDR3 nucleotides are TGCGCCAGCAGCTGGGGGCGAGGGAGGAACACTGAAGCTTTCTTT. The V and J genes are TRBV5-1 and TRBJ1-1, with D perhaps TRBD1 (6 bases). Germline V CDR1 and CDR2: SGHRS, YFSETQ. The ends were cut back, 3 bases at V and 1 base at J, with 13 bases in the middle. The CDR3 has 15 residues.

This clonotype showed up just a few times. Sequence at one end of the junction differs from germline and may be a read error. The chain has TRBV29-1 and TRBJ2-2; 9 bases match TRBD1. The germline gives CDR1 SQVTM, CDR2 ANQGSEA. This CDR3 contains 14 residues. The CDR3 coding sequence is TGCAGCGTTGAGGGGGACAGGGTCACCGGGGAGCGGTTTTTT. This sequence encodes CSVEGDRVTGERFF.

This clonotype was counted at least ten times. The J gene is TRBJ2-1, the V gene TRBV18; D is perhaps TRBD2 (6 bases). This CDR3 is built from 16 residues. The germline V and J ends were trimmed by 3 bases and 0 bases, with 12 bases remaining between them. Germline-derived CDR1 and CDR2 are KGHSH and LQKENI. In nucleotides, the CDR3 is TGTGCCAGCTCACCCGCGGGACGAAGCTCCTACAATGAGCAGTTCTTC. Amino acids: CASSPAGRSSYNEQFF.

The chain joins TRBV6-4 to TRBJ2-3, with 9 nucleotides matching TRBD1. Germline V lookup: CDR1 MRHNA, CDR2 SNTAGT. V was clipped by 4 bases and J by 4 bases; unmatched bases: 6. This CDR3 comprises 15 residues. The CDR3 reads CASSADRGNPDTQYF. In DNA, the CDR3 is TGTGCCAGCAGTGCTGACAGGGGGAACCCAGATACGCAGTATTTT.

This clonotype was counted only a few times. The chain recombines TRBV15 with TRBJ1-2; the match to TRBD1 covers 7 bases. V gave up 1 base and J gave up 4 bases; unmatched junction bases: 12. The CDR3 is 17 residues long. Germline loops: CDR1 LNHNV, CDR2 YYDKDF (reference sequence). The CDR3 loop is CATSRGSGRGPTYGYTF. The CDR3 bases are TGTGCCACCAGCAGAGGCTCAGGAAGGGGGCCGACCTATGGCTACACCTTC.

This clonotype has only one observation. The chain has TRBV9 and TRBJ1-2; D gene unclear. Deletions cut 3 bases from V and 2 bases from J, with 5 bases between. The CDR3 consists of 12 residues. Germline CDR1 reads SGDLS; CDR2 reads YYNGEE. CDR3 in DNA: TGTGCCAGCAGCGGGGAAAACTATGGCTACACCTTC. Translated, it gives CASSGENYGYTF.

This clonotype has ten or more counts. The rearrangement joins TRBV7-3 to TRBJ2-5; 7 nucleotides line up with TRBD2. CDR1 and CDR2 (germline): SGHTA, FQGTGA. This CDR3 has 13 residues. Germline trimming cut 6 bases from V and 2 bases from J; bases unmatched to any gene: 3. The CDR3 reads CASSWTRQETQYF. The CDR3 DNA reads as TGTGCCAGCAGTTGGACTAGGCAAGAGACCCAGTACTTC.

The gene calls are TRBV28 and TRBJ2-5; 9 nucleotides match TRBD2. With 7 bases clipped from V and 5 bases from J, the junction kept 17 bases outside the gene matches. In germline, CDR1 is MDHEN, CDR2 SYDVKM. The CDR3 is made up of 17 amino acids. For the CDR3, the DNA is TGTGCCAGCACCCGGGGAGGGGCGCGGGGGGGCTATGAGACCCAGTACTTC. It codes for CASTRGGARGGYETQYF.

J is TRBJ1-1 and V is TRBV9, with D maybe TRBD1 (6 bases). This CDR3 comprises 17 residues. Germline V gene sequence: CDR1 SGDLS, CDR2 YYNGEE. V was clipped by 4 bases and J by 4 bases, with 23 bases between them. CDR3 sequence reads: CASSPGGGRSPVTEAFF. In nucleotides, the CDR3 is TGTGCCAGCAGCCCCGGCGGGGGCCGGTCCCCGGTCACTGAAGCTTTCTTT.

The genes are TRBV4-1 and TRBJ1-3; D is uncertain. Trimming pared 2 bases from V and 0 bases from J, leaving 8 bases between. CDR1 and CDR2 from the germline V gene are MGHRA and YSYEKL. CDR3 length: 15 amino acids. Here the CDR3 reads CASSQSKDSGNTIYF. The CDR3 DNA sequence: TGCGCCAGCAGCCAAAGTAAAGACTCTGGAAACACCATATATTTT.

The chain carries TRBV7-8 and TRBJ2-1, with 8 bases lining up with TRBD2. The CDR3 sequence is 14 residues long. Losses at the gene ends were 3 bases for V and 9 bases for J; bases not matched to a gene: 7. Germline V gene sequence: CDR1 SGHVS, CDR2 FQNEAQ. CDR3 in amino acids: CASSLSGGQGEQFF. The CDR3 DNA sequence: TGTGCCAGCAGCTTGTCGGGGGGGCAGGGTGAGCAGTTCTTC.

This chain joins TRBV20-1 and TRBJ2-7, with 7 bases aligning to TRBD2. The J call may be incorrect, as the DNA end agrees better with TRBJ2-5. CDR3 size: 16 residues. Germline values: CDR1 DFQATT, CDR2 SNEGSKA (reference sequence). Written as DNA, the CDR3 is TGCAGTGCCACAGATTTCTCCGCGGGGGAGCGGGAGACCCAGTACTTC. Protein sequence: CSATDFSAGERETQYF.

The V and J genes are TRBV20-1 and TRBJ1-6, with 8 bases lining up with TRBD1. This CDR3 has 14 amino acids. Germline V gene data show CDR1 as DFQATT and CDR2 as SNEGSKA (reference sequence). CDR3 residues: CSPRADRDNSPLHF. In nucleotides, the CDR3 is TGCAGCCCTAGAGCGGACAGGGACAATTCACCCCTCCACTTT.

V gene TRBV10-3 combines with J gene TRBJ1-1; the D gene is possibly TRBD1 (6 bases). Trimming removed 7 bases at V and 5 bases at J, with 23 bases between. Germline V lookup: CDR1 ENHRY, CDR2 SYGVKD. The CDR3 extends over 16 amino acids. This CDR3 is CAIKATPSKQGTEAFF. CDR3 DNA sequence: TGTGCCATCAAAGCCACTCCATCCAAACAGGGAACTGAAGCTTTCTTT.

The sample holds a few counts of this clonotype. This rearrangement joins TRBV7-9 to TRBJ2-7, with D tentatively TRBD1 (6 bases). Germline assignment: CDR1 SEHNR and CDR2 FQNEAQ (reference sequence). CDR3 length equals 13 residues. Trimming pared 5 bases from V and 8 bases from J, leaving 16 bases between. The CDR3 spells CASSLQGPQKQYF. The CDR3 DNA follows: TGTGCCAGCAGCCTACAGGGTCCTCAAAAGCAGTACTTC.

This clonotype came up a few times. The gene calls are TRBV9 and TRBJ2-6; unclear D gene. Germline CDR1 SGDLS, CDR2 YYNGEE. CDR3 length: 16 residues. Trimming took 4 bases from V and 2 from J, leaving 13 bases between them. The CDR3 DNA sequence: TGTGCCAGCAGCCCCTACGGTTCAGCTGGGGCCAACGTCCTGACTTTC. Translation gives CASSPYGSAGANVLTF.